The present T cell receptor beta chain was sequenced within a study of Ad26.COV2.S vaccination and SARS-CoV-2 variants. Germline V lookup: CDR1 MNHEY, CDR2 SMNVEV (reference sequence). This CDR3 is 13 amino acids long. V shed 9 bases and J 5 bases; nucleotides not matched to a gene: 7. As to treatment: about 20 received Ad26.COV2.S at low or high dose, single or two shots; five or six received placebo; per-sample allocation not given. Sampling happened 63 days after the first vaccine or placebo injection. As for this clone: The antigen is not known.

Assay used: immunoSEQ multiplex PCR; TCRdb lists only in-frame clones, some missing. Among about 350,000 clones listed, roughly 90% were seen once. Broader study findings: Overall T cell responses may have been underestimated by the analyses of TCR breadth and depth.

Sample: peripheral blood, taken in a trial of Ad26.COV2.S vaccine versus placebo. The chain uses TRBV27 and TRBJ1-1, with 9 bases lining up with TRBD1. The source is a person between 18 and 59 years old who received the Ad26.COV2.S COVID-19 vaccine or a placebo. CDR3 in DNA: TGTGCCAGTAACGACAGGGGGGGAACTGAAGCTTTCTTT. Translating gives CASNDRGGTEAFF.